The rows below give T cell receptor beta chains drawn from one sample of a study of radiotherapy plus CTLA-4 blockade in lung cancer. Repertoires were generated with immunoSEQ multiplex PCR, while TCRdb's copy carries only in-frame clones and drops some. The table has about 60,000 clones, 77% seen once; the top ten hold less than 4%. The sample was peripheral blood, taken from a patient treated with radiotherapy plus ipilimumab. These receptors all come from a human donor with non-small cell lung cancer who had a partial response to radiotherapy plus ipilimumab. Both conserved end residues are part of each CDR3. Fields, in order: V gene, J gene, D gene, clone size, CDR3 protein, CDR3 DNA. The D gene is left open where the match is weak. The size field is filled for only some rows; it gives once, few, many or a size class.

>TRBV19|TRBJ2-7|NA|NA
CASSRTGTKNAYEQYF
TGTGCCAGTAGCCGGACCGGGACAAAAAACGCCTACGAGCAGTACTTC
>TRBV7-2|TRBJ2-5|TRBD2|NA
CASTSNGGIQETQYF
TGTGCCAGCACCTCCAACGGGGGGATCCAAGAGACCCAGTACTTC
>TRBV13|TRBJ2-7|NA|NA
CASSSPGAYEQYF
TGTGCCAGCAGCTCTCCAGGGGCCTACGAGCAGTACTTC
>TRBV5-4|TRBJ1-2|NA|NA
CASSLDRDNYGYTF
TGTGCCAGCAGCTTGGACAGGGATAACTATGGCTACACCTTC
>TRBV5-1|TRBJ2-1|NA|NA
CASSALFYNEQFF
TGCGCCAGCAGCGCGTTATTCTACAATGAGCAGTTCTTC
>TRBV5-1|TRBJ1-3|NA|NA
CASSLGTTGNTIYF
TGCGCCAGCAGCTTGGGGACAACTGGAAACACCATATATTTT
>TRBV19|TRBJ2-3|NA|NA
CASSPSGNTDTQYF
TGTGCCAGTAGTCCCTCTGGCAACACAGATACGCAGTATTTT
>TRBV7-3|TRBJ2-5|NA|NA
CASSRGGVGETQYF
TGTGCCAGCAGCCGGGGCGGGGTGGGGGAGACCCAGTACTTC
>TRBV5-6|TRBJ2-7|TRBD1|NA
CASSLGGTGVYEQYF
TGTGCCAGCAGCTTGGGTGGGACAGGGGTCTACGAGCAGTACTTC
>TRBV5-4|TRBJ2-2|NA|NA
CASSLAGLYGELFF
TGTGCCAGCAGCTTAGCAGGGCTATACGGGGAGCTGTTTTTT
>TRBV29-1|TRBJ2-4|NA|NA
CSVRQALAKNIQYF
TGCAGCGTTCGACAGGCGCTAGCCAAAAACATTCAGTACTTC
>TRBV5-5|TRBJ1-1|NA|once
CASSFGQGNTEAFF
TGTGCCAGCAGCTTCGGGCAGGGGAACACTGAAGCTTTCTTT
>TRBV6-1|TRBJ2-7|NA|NA
CASSLGLTSYEQYF
TGTGCCAGCAGTTTGGGGCTTACCTCCTACGAGCAGTACTTC
>TRBV28|TRBJ1-1|NA|NA
CASRATGKAFF
TGTGCCAGCAGGGCTACAGGGAAAGCTTTCTTT
>TRBV19|TRBJ2-7|TRBD1|NA
CASSKDRDFSYEQYF
TGTGCCAGTAGTAAGGACAGGGACTTCTCCTACGAGCAGTACTTC
>TRBV7-9|TRBJ1-1|TRBD1|NA
CASSLAGGNTEAFF
TGTGCCAGCAGCTTGGCAGGGGGAAACACTGAAGCTTTCTTT
>TRBV28|TRBJ1-2|TRBD1|NA
CASRTPGTGASQRGYTF
TGTGCCAGCAGGACCCCCGGGACAGGGGCTTCTCAGCGTGGCTACACCTTC
>TRBV27|TRBJ2-4|TRBD1|once
CASSKPGQGNFGKNIQYF
TGTGCCAGCAGTAAACCGGGACAGGGAAATTTCGGCAAAAACATTCAGTACTTC
>TRBV7-9|TRBJ2-7|NA|NA
CASSLVEDPYEQYF
TGTGCCAGCAGCTTAGTGGAGGACCCCTACGAGCAGTACTTC
>TRBV5-6|TRBJ2-2|NA|NA
CASSLGAGTGELFF
TGTGCCAGCAGCTTGGGGGCGGGGACCGGGGAGCTGTTTTTT
>TRBV5-5|TRBJ1-1|NA|NA
CASSLLGSDLGLNTEAFF
TGTGCCAGCAGCTTGTTGGGCTCAGATTTGGGCTTGAACACTGAAGCTTTCTTT
>TRBV4-3|TRBJ2-4|NA|NA
CASSQDVTVRAYF
TGCGCCAGCAGCCAAGATGTGACAGTTAGGGCGTACTTC
>TRBV30|TRBJ2-2|TRBD1|NA
CAWRTGWNTGELFF
TGTGCCTGGAGGACAGGGTGGAACACCGGGGAGCTGTTTTTT
>TRBV5-6|TRBJ2-2|TRBD2|NA
CASSWDVAGYGTGELFF
TGTGCCAGCAGCTGGGATGTAGCGGGGTACGGCACCGGGGAGCTGTTTTTT
>TRBV9|TRBJ2-1|TRBD2|NA
CASSVGLAAYNEQFF
TGTGCCAGCAGCGTAGGACTAGCGGCCTACAATGAGCAGTTCTTC
>TRBV19|TRBJ2-7|NA|NA
CASSMPGQIYEQYF
TGTGCCAGTAGTATGCCGGGACAAATCTACGAGCAGTACTTC
>TRBV6-5|TRBJ1-1|NA|once
CASSKSTGMNTEAFF
TGTGCCAGCAGTAAGTCAACAGGGATGAACACTGAAGCTTTCTTT
>TRBV13|TRBJ2-1|NA|NA
CASSLASLTAYNEQFF
TGTGCCAGCAGCTTAGCATCCTTGACAGCCTACAATGAGCAGTTCTTC
>TRBV7-2|TRBJ2-1|TRBD2|NA
CATSRLAGGSEQFF
TGTGCCACCTCCCGGCTAGCGGGGGGAAGTGAGCAGTTCTTC
>TRBV7-3|TRBJ2-2|NA|NA
CASSLTRTNTGELFF
TGTGCCAGCAGCTTAACGAGGACTAACACCGGGGAGCTGTTTTTT
>TRBV6-5|TRBJ1-2|TRBD1|NA
CASSYGQGRGYTF
TGTGCCAGCAGTTACGGACAGGGTAGGGGCTACACCTTC
>TRBV7-9|TRBJ2-5|NA|NA
CASTSGEETQYF
TGTGCCAGCACTTCGGGGGAAGAGACCCAGTACTTC
>TRBV27|TRBJ2-7|TRBD1|NA
CASSHGQGAYEQYF
TGTGCCAGCAGTCATGGACAGGGGGCGTACGAGCAGTACTTC
>TRBV19|TRBJ2-5|TRBD1|NA
CASSIDLVARGETQYF
TGTGCCAGTAGTATAGATCTTGTGGCCAGGGGGGAGACCCAGTACTTC
>TRBV6-1|TRBJ1-6|NA|NA
CASSVYSDSPLHF
TGTGCCAGCAGTGTCTACAGTGATTCACCCCTCCACTTT
>TRBV25-1|TRBJ2-7|NA|NA
CASSAPGMQYF
TGTGCCAGCAGTGCCCCAGGGATGCAGTACTTC
>TRBV11-2|TRBJ2-4|NA|NA
CASSPRSGLDLAKNIQYF
TGTGCCAGCAGCCCCCGAAGCGGCCTTGACCTAGCCAAAAACATTCAGTACTTC
>TRBV9|TRBJ2-6|TRBD2|NA
CASSGRQGLAGVTSGANVLTF
TGTGCCAGCAGCGGACGACAGGGACTAGCGGGGGTGACGTCTGGGGCCAACGTCCTGACTTTC
>TRBV18|TRBJ2-3|NA|NA
CASSPGTNTDTQYF
TGTGCCAGCTCACCAGGAACTAACACAGATACGCAGTATTTT